The present T cell receptor beta chain was sequenced within a study of T cell repertoires in aging, cancer and after chemotherapy. Study at large: Donors were grouped into six age bands spanning 30 or younger through 70 or older. Over several months to years, re-sampled healthy donor repertoires clearly shared clones.

Between the trimmed V and J ends, which lost 5 bases and 3 bases, there was a span of 12 bases. In germline, CDR1 is SEHNR, CDR2 FQNEAQ (reference sequence). The CDR3 extends over 14 amino acids. About this clonotype: Antigen specificity is unknown.

Rearranged V-D-J TRB sequences were amplified with a mixed TRB-A/B primer pool. TCRdb ran MiXCR on the multiplex PCR reads and lists one entry per CDR3 protein. The data contain approximately 13,000 distinct CDR3 sequences, 21% of them seen just once; the ten biggest clones take up around 5.8%. Amplification of TCR beta used genomic DNA extracted from peripheral blood. Study-wide results and limits: In cancer patients, declining TCR diversity with age involved lost richness and lost evenness. Age-matched healthy donors had significantly more diverse, less clonal blood TCR repertoires than untreated cancer patients.

The chain combines TRBV7-9 with TRBJ2-3; D remains unclear. This TCR came from a human donor in good health. Sequenced input: blood. For the CDR3, the DNA is TGTGCCAGCAGCCCATCGGCGATAACAGATACGCAGTATTTT. This encodes CASSPSAITDTQYF.